These T cell receptor beta chains were read from a single sample in a study of cytomegalovirus exposure and HLA in healthy donors. Generated by immunoSEQ multiplex PCR, the TCRdb table keeps only in-frame clones and is missing some. The sample lists roughly 190,000 clones, more than 70% seen once, with around 1% in the top ten. Sequenced input: PBMCs. These receptors originate from a middle-aged woman in good health and CMV-seronegative. Both conserved end residues are part of each CDR3. D genes are given only for firm matches. Clone size is given for some rows only: seen once, a few or many times, or a class if the clone is expanded.

TRBJ2-3	NA	TRBV27	TRBD1	TGTGCCAGCAGTCCACAGGGGGAAACAGATACGCAGTATTTT	CASSPQGETDTQYF
TRBJ2-3	NA	TRBV30	NA	TGTGCCTGGAGTGTCGGGACTGAGAGCACAGATACGCAGTATTTT	CAWSVGTESTDTQYF
TRBJ2-1	NA	TRBV6-1	TRBD2	TGTGCCAGCAGTGCCTACAGCGGGAGGGCCTGGGATGAGCAGTTCTTC	CASSAYSGRAWDEQFF
TRBJ2-5	NA	TRBV20-1	NA	TGCAGTGCTTCCCTCCAAGAGACCCAGTACTTC	CSASLQETQYF
TRBJ1-1	few	TRBV5-1	NA	TGCGCCAGCAGTTGGAGTCAGATGAACACTGAAGCTTTCTTT	CASSWSQMNTEAFF
TRBJ1-1	NA	TRBV9	TRBD1	TGTGCCAGCAGCGTAGGACAGGGAAACACTGAAGCTTTCTTT	CASSVGQGNTEAFF
TRBJ1-3	NA	TRBV6-1	TRBD1	TGTGCCAGCAGGCTGGACAGGGTGGAAAACACCATATATTTT	CASRLDRVENTIYF
TRBJ2-3	NA	TRBV12-5	NA	TGTGCTAGTGGTTTGGTACTGGCGGGTTCTTCAGATACGCAGTATTTT	CASGLVLAGSSDTQYF
TRBJ2-1	few	TRBV7-9	NA	TGTGCCAGCAGCGGCGGGGCTTACAATGAGCAGTTCTTC	CASSGGAYNEQFF
TRBJ2-5	once	TRBV5-6	TRBD1	TGTGCCAGCAGCAAAGCCGGGACAGAAGAGACCCAGTACTTC	CASSKAGTEETQYF
TRBJ1-5	NA	TRBV27	NA	TGTGCCAGCAGCGGTGCGGGCGTCAATCAGCCCCAGCATTTT	CASSGAGVNQPQHF
TRBJ2-2	NA	TRBV7-8	NA	TGTGCCAGCAGCTTATTAGTAGCGGAGAACACCGGGGAGCTGTTTTTT	CASSLLVAENTGELFF
TRBJ2-2	NA	TRBV18	NA	TGTGCCAGCTCCCGCCTTGGAGGGACTAACACCGGGGAGCTGTTTTTT	CASSRLGGTNTGELFF
TRBJ1-1	NA	TRBV5-8	NA	TGTGCCAGCAGCTTGGGACAGATTGGGACTGAAGCTTTCTTT	CASSLGQIGTEAFF
TRBJ1-1	NA	TRBV11-3	NA	TGTGCCAGCAGCCCCCGGTTTGGAGACACTGAAGCTTTCTTT	CASSPRFGDTEAFF
TRBJ2-3	NA	TRBV11-3	NA	TGTGCCAGCAGCTTAGGAATAGGGGGCACAGATACGCAGTATTTT	CASSLGIGGTDTQYF